The 29 T cell receptor beta chains in this list originate from one sample, sequenced in a study of CD8 T cells in ankylosing spondylitis. TCRdb reanalysed the 5' RACE reads using MiXCR and keeps one entry per CDR3 protein. Among 250,000 to 400,000 distinct CDR3 sequences listed, 11% were seen once. Sequencing used blood, either unsorted or a sorted T cell fraction (not recorded which). The source of these receptors is a female donor with ankylosing spondylitis or in good health (not recorded which).

This clonotype was observed many times. The genes are TRBV7-9 and TRBJ2-7; TRBD2 matches at 8 bases. The J segment lost 1 base and the V segment lost 4 bases, leaving 9 bases of the junction unmatched. Germline values: CDR1 SEHNR, CDR2 FQNEAQ (reference sequence). The CDR3 extends over 16 amino acids. In DNA, the CDR3 is TGTGCCAGCAGCTGGATAGCTAGCGGGTTTTCCTACGAGCAGTACTTC. Its translation is CASSWIASGFSYEQYF.

At least ten counts were recorded for this clonotype. The chain uses TRBV28 and TRBJ2-1; no reliable D call. The germline gives CDR1 MDHEN, CDR2 SYDVKM. CDR3 size: 11 residues. V lost 3 bases and J 10 bases, leaving 7 bases between the germline ends. The CDR3 region is CASSLIFEQFF. CDR3 DNA: TGTGCCAGCAGTTTGATTTTCGAGCAGTTCTTC.

This clonotype was seen a handful of times. The V and J genes are TRBV5-1 and TRBJ2-1; the D is unclear. With 0 bases removed from V and 3 bases from J, the gap between germline ends came to 10 bases. The CDR3 is 15 amino acids. Germline CDR1 and CDR2: SGHRS and YFSETQ. CDR3 nucleotide sequence: TGCGCCAGCAGCTTGGCCGGGCCGGTCTACAATGAGCAGTTCTTC. It yields the protein CASSLAGPVYNEQFF.

This clonotype was observed at least ten times. V is TRBV20-1 and J is TRBJ2-1, with 8 bases fitting TRBD2. V was clipped by 1 base and J by 4 bases; unmatched bases: 3. CDR1 is DFQATT, CDR2 SNEGSKA, per germline (reference sequence). This CDR3 comprises 14 residues. CDR3 protein: CSARAGGPYNEQFF. The CDR3 nucleotides are TGCAGTGCTAGAGCGGGGGGGCCTTACAATGAGCAGTTCTTC.

This clonotype was seen repeatedly, ten times or more. The gene calls are TRBV5-6 and TRBJ2-4, with a possible D match to TRBD1 (6 bases). The V gene lost 3 bases and the J gene lost 0 bases, with 10 bases spanning the gap. The CDR3 has 15 amino acids. Per the germline V gene, CDR1 is SGHDT and CDR2 is YYEEEE. CDR3 coding DNA: TGTGCCAGCAGCTACAGGGTCCTAGCCAAAAACATTCAGTACTTC. Its translation: CASSYRVLAKNIQYF.

This clonotype was detected a few times. The CDR3 here is CASSKGLAGVETQYF. The CDR3 bases are TGTGCCAGCAGCAAGGGACTAGCGGGGGTGGAGACCCAGTACTTC. The chain is built from TRBV7-2 and TRBJ2-5, with 14 positions matching TRBD2. CDR3 length equals 15 residues. V lost 5 bases, J lost 5 bases, and 4 bases stayed unmatched. Germline V CDR1 and CDR2: SGHTA, FQGNSA. The whole variable domain, remainder taken from reference TRBV7-2 and TRBJ2-5, is GAGVSQSPSNKVTEKGKDVELRCDPISGHTALYWYRQSLGQGLEFLIYFQGNSAPDKSGLPSDRFSAERTGGSVSTLTIQRTQQEDSAVYLCASSKGLAGVETQYFGPGTRLLVL.

In this sample, this clonotype turned up many times. The CDR3 here is CASSGQLPGQGQPQHF. The CDR3 DNA reads TGTGCCAGCAGTGGGCAGCTACCCGGGCAGGGTCAGCCCCAGCATTTT. This sequence joins TRBV6-1 and TRBJ1-5; maybe TRBD1 (5 bases). V lost 4 bases and J 6 bases, leaving 19 bases between the germline ends. Germline assignment: CDR1 MNHNS and CDR2 SASEGT. CDR3 length: 16 residues.

This clonotype was found many times. J is TRBJ1-5 and V is TRBV6-1; perhaps TRBD1 as D (6 bases). Germline V CDR1 and CDR2: MNHNS, SASEGT. This CDR3 comprises 14 residues. V was shortened by 1 base and J by 9 bases, with 13 bases between the two germline ends. Written as DNA, the CDR3 is TGTGCCAGCAGTGAAGGACAGGACCCAGGGCCCCAGCATTTT. Translating it yields CASSEGQDPGPQHF.

The chain's CDR3 is CATTRQGGTAEAFF. Written as DNA, the CDR3 is TGTGCCACTACCCGACAGGGGGGGACCGCTGAAGCTTTCTTT. The chain is built from TRBV19 and TRBJ1-1, with TRBD1 matching 9 bases. Germline V gene data show CDR1 as LNHDA and CDR2 as SQIVND (reference sequence). Trimming at V came to 10 bases and at J to 6 bases, leaving 12 bases not matched to a gene. The CDR3 contains 14 residues.

The chain carries TRBV30 and TRBJ2-2; D call uncertain. This CDR3 region has 11 residues. V lost 0 bases and J lost 6, with 2 bases in between. The germline V gene encodes CDR1 GTSNPN and CDR2 SVGIG (reference sequence). CDR3 in amino acids: CAWSVAGELFF. CDR3 in DNA: TGTGCCTGGAGTGTTGCCGGGGAGCTGTTTTTT.

This clonotype was seen many times. The chain combines TRBV3-1 with TRBJ1-1; D remains unclear. Trimming took 4 bases from V and 1 from J, leaving 4 bases between them. There are 12 residues in the CDR3. Germline V gene data show CDR1 as LGHDT and CDR2 as YNNKEL (reference sequence). CDR3 coding DNA: TGTGCCAGCAGCCCTGGGAACACTGAAGCTTTCTTT. Its protein product is CASSPGNTEAFF. Complete variable domain (other parts from reference TRBV3-1 and TRBJ1-1): DTAVSQTPKYLVTQMGNDKSIKCEQNLGHDTMYWYKQDSKKFLKIMFSYNNKELIINETVPNRFSPKSPDKAHLNLHINSLELGDSAVYFCASSPGNTEAFFGQGTRLTVV.

This clonotype was seen at least ten times. The chain uses TRBV20-1 and TRBJ1-5; possible D gene TRBD1, 6 bases. Germline V gene sequence: CDR1 DFQATT, CDR2 SNEGSKA (reference sequence). The CDR3 spans 15 residues. V shed 3 bases and J shed 0 bases, with 12 bases lying between them. The CDR3 coding sequence is TGCAGTGCTAGGAAGGGGGGCGATAGCAATCAGCCCCAGCATTTT. As protein: CSARKGGDSNQPQHF.

This clonotype showed up many times. This sequence joins TRBV3-1 and TRBJ1-5; 8 bases map to TRBD1. Germline-derived CDR1 and CDR2 are LGHDT and YNNKEL (reference sequence). The CDR3 contains 15 residues. V was clipped by 1 base and J by 2 bases; unmatched bases: 1. DNA of the CDR3: TGTGCCAGCAGCCAAGGGGGACAGGGCAATCAGCCCCAGCATTTT. It translates to CASSQGGQGNQPQHF. The full variable domain, rest sourced from reference TRBV3-1 and TRBJ1-5, is DTAVSQTPKYLVTQMGNDKSIKCEQNLGHDTMYWYKQDSKKFLKIMFSYNNKELIINETVPNRFSPKSPDKAHLNLHINSLELGDSAVYFCASSQGGQGNQPQHFGDGTRLSIL.

This clonotype was observed many times. V and J are TRBV20-1 and TRBJ2-7; D perhaps matches TRBD2 (6 bases). The length of the CDR3 is 15 residues. Germline V gene data show CDR1 as DFQATT and CDR2 as SNEGSKA (reference sequence). Trimming pared 0 bases from V and 0 bases from J, leaving 12 bases between. As DNA, the CDR3 is TGCAGTGCTAGAGACCCCGGGGGAACCTCCTACGAGCAGTACTTC. This sequence encodes CSARDPGGTSYEQYF.

This sequence joins TRBV9 and TRBJ2-7; D possibly uses TRBD1 or TRBD2 (6 bases each). The germline gives CDR1 SGDLS, CDR2 YYNGEE. The CDR3 runs to 13 residues. The V end was cut by 4 bases, the J end by 8 bases, with 16 bases between. CDR3 loop: CASSPQGGFQQYF. The CDR3 nucleotides read TGTGCCAGCAGCCCCCAAGGGGGGTTCCAGCAGTACTTC.

This clonotype was recorded at least ten times. The chain carries TRBV6-2 or TRBV6-3 and TRBJ2-7; TRBD1 matches at 9 bases. The CDR3 extends over 15 amino acids. In germline, CDR1 is MNHEY, CDR2 SVGEGT. Trimming at V came to 4 bases and at J to 5 bases, leaving 9 bases not matched to a gene. Here the CDR3 reads CASSSPGQGTHEQYF. DNA for the CDR3: TGTGCCAGCAGTTCTCCGGGACAGGGAACCCACGAGCAGTACTTC.

This clonotype was seen only a few times. In DNA form, the CDR3 reads TGTGCCAGCAGTGAATGGAAAGGACCGAACACTGAAGCTTTCTTT. Translated: CASSEWKGPNTEAFF. The chain recombines TRBV5-6 with TRBJ1-1; D call uncertain. Germline CDR1 SGHDT, CDR2 YYEEEE. The CDR3 is made up of 15 amino acids. Trimming took 5 bases from V and 1 from J, leaving 15 bases between them.

This clonotype was picked up many times. The chain has TRBV5-1 and TRBJ2-2, with 9 bases that match TRBD1. Germline CDR1 and CDR2: SGHRS and YFSETQ. The V and J ends lost 1 base and 3 bases, in that order; junction bases with no gene match: 10. The CDR3 has 18 amino acids. The CDR3, as DNA: TGCGCCAGCAGCTTGTGGCCCCCGGGACAGGGCTACACCGGGGAGCTGTTTTTT. Its translation is CASSLWPPGQGYTGELFF.

This clonotype was detected only a few times. V gene TRBV19 combines with J gene TRBJ1-5; no clear D gene. The germline V gene encodes CDR1 LNHDA and CDR2 SQIVND (reference sequence). This CDR3 is built from 17 residues. Trimming stripped 5 bases from V and 0 bases from J, with 17 bases between. CDR3 residues: CASSSKGWQFSNQPQHF. As DNA, the CDR3 is TGTGCCAGTAGTTCAAAAGGATGGCAGTTTAGCAATCAGCCCCAGCATTTT.

The chain is built from TRBV15 and TRBJ2-7; no definite D call. V was clipped by 4 bases and J by 3 bases, with 10 bases between them. CDR3 length equals 13 residues. From germline, CDR1 is LNHNV and CDR2 YYDKDF (reference sequence). This CDR3 is CATSMRGLYEQYF. The CDR3 region has the DNA TGTGCCACCAGCATGAGAGGTCTCTACGAGCAGTACTTC.

This clonotype occurred once. The chain combines TRBV7-7 with TRBJ2-1, with a weak D call TRBD1 (5 bases). This CDR3 has 16 residues. The germline V gene has CDR1 SSHAT and CDR2 FNYEAQ (reference sequence). For the CDR3, the DNA is TGTGCTAGCTGCTTATCGAGTGGGGCCTCCTACAATGAGCAGTTCTTC. Amino acid sequence: CASCLSSGASYNEQFF.

The rearrangement uses TRBV5-8 and TRBJ1-5; D is undetermined. This CDR3 has 14 amino acids. CDR1 and CDR2 (germline): SGHTS, YDEGEE. The germline V and J ends were trimmed by 1 base and 1 base, with 6 bases remaining between them. CDR3 DNA sequence: TGTGCCAGCAGCTTGAAGGACAGCAATCAGCCCCAGCATTTT. Protein sequence: CASSLKDSNQPQHF.

The V gene is TRBV7-2, the J gene TRBJ2-1; D gene unclear. The V end lost 5 bases, the J end lost 6 bases, and 11 bases lay between the germline ends. CDR3 length: 13 amino acids. Looked up from germline, CDR1 is SGHTA and CDR2 is FQGNSA. In DNA form, the CDR3 reads TGTGCCAGCAGCCCCTTGGGATCCAATGAGCAGTTCTTC. Its translation: CASSPLGSNEQFF.

This clonotype occurred many times. The CDR3 sequence is CAISYGSHQPQHF. In nucleotides, the CDR3 is TGTGCCATCAGTTACGGGTCCCATCAGCCCCAGCATTTT. V is TRBV10-3 and J is TRBJ1-5; no reliable D call. V was pared by 5 bases and J by 5 bases, with 10 bases between. The CDR3 totals 13 residues. Per germline, CDR1 ENHRY and CDR2 SYGVKD.

This clonotype occurred a few times. The CDR3 sequence: CASSLERALAEQFF. DNA of the CDR3: TGTGCCAGCAGTTTAGAGCGGGCTCTGGCTGAGCAGTTCTTC. The chain carries TRBV12-3 or TRBV12-4 and TRBJ2-1; the D gene is possibly TRBD2 (6 bases). V lost 1 base to trimming and J lost 9 bases, with 13 bases between them. The CDR3 consists of 14 residues.

V usage is TRBV5-1 and J usage is TRBJ2-2; TRBD1 might be the D (6 bases). The CDR3 loop spans 15 amino acids. V shed 4 bases and J shed 3 bases, with 13 bases lying between them. Germline values: CDR1 SGHRS, CDR2 YFSETQ. The DNA of the CDR3 is TGCGCCAGCAGCCGGCAGACAGGAGACACCGGGGAGCTGTTTTTT. It is translated as CASSRQTGDTGELFF.

This clonotype was detected ten times or more. This chain joins TRBV11-3 and TRBJ2-5; unclear D gene. The V gene lost 1 base and the J gene lost 3 bases, with 6 bases spanning the gap. The CDR3 covers 13 residues. From germline, CDR1 is SGHNT and CDR2 YENEEA. CDR3 bases: TGTGCCAGCAGCTTAGGATATGAAGAGACCCAGTACTTC. This gives the protein CASSLGYEETQYF.

Many counts were recorded for this clonotype. V usage is TRBV18 and J usage is TRBJ2-5; D uncertain. CDR3 size: 14 residues. V lost 0 bases and J lost 5, with 10 bases in between. Germline CDR1 is KGHSH and CDR2 is LQKENI. CDR3 in amino acids: CASSPPARAETQYF. The CDR3 bases are TGTGCCAGCTCACCACCAGCAAGGGCCGAGACCCAGTACTTC.

This clonotype was seen ten or more times. The chain uses TRBV24-1 and TRBJ1-5; D perhaps matches TRBD1 (5 bases). The CDR3 is made up of 13 amino acids. V was cut by 8 bases and J by 5 bases, with 12 bases left in between. CDR1 KGHDR and CDR2 SFDVKD come from the germline V gene. CDR3 amino acids: CATKGYGDQPQHF. In DNA form, the CDR3 reads TGTGCCACCAAGGGGTATGGAGATCAGCCCCAGCATTTT.